This T cell receptor beta chain was recovered during a study of blood T cell repertoires in COVID-19. Whole-study context: The United States, Italy and Spain were the sources of the acute and convalescent COVID-19 samples.

TCRdb keeps only in-frame clones here, not all; method: immunoSEQ multiplex PCR. The sample records some 150,000 clones, approximately 80% being singletons. Germline loops: CDR1 SGHDN, CDR2 FVKESK. The CDR3 totals 15 residues. The V and J ends lost 0 bases and 0 bases, in that order; junction bases with no gene match: 1. The TCR originated in a woman in her forties or fifties in a cohort sampled during active or convalescent COVID-19. Sample: peripheral blood. The chain is built from TRBV14 and TRBJ2-5, with 7 positions matching TRBD1. The CDR3 sequence is CASSQDRGYQETQYF. CDR3 nucleotides: TGTGCCAGCAGCCAAGACAGGGGGTACCAAGAGACCCAGTACTTC.